What follows are 31 T cell receptor beta chains derived from one specimen sequenced in a study of T cell repertoires in cytomegalovirus infection. TCRdb passed the reads through MiXCR, listing each CDR3 protein once. The sample holds 85,000 to 130,000 distinct CDR3 sequences; 23% are singletons and the top ten take roughly two fifths. Sequenced material: CD8+ T cells from PBMCs. These receptors were taken from a human donor in good health (CMV status not recorded). Some clones in this sample may be carry-over from other donors' samples.

This clonotype was seen a handful of times. The chain links TRBV20-1 to TRBJ2-7; a possible D gene is TRBD1 (6 bases). CDR3 length: 13 residues. Germline V CDR1 and CDR2: DFQATT, SNEGSKA (reference sequence). Trimming removed 1 base from V and 4 bases from J, with 11 bases in between. The CDR3 coding sequence is TGCAGTGCTAGAGGGGGCAGGGGTTACGAGCAGTACTTC. As protein: CSARGGRGYEQYF.

A few counts support this clonotype. The V and J genes are TRBV4-1 and TRBJ1-5; 8 bases are a match to TRBD1. J was trimmed by 7 bases and V by 0 bases; bases with no gene match: 5. The CDR3 is 15 residues long. Germline V CDR1 and CDR2: MGHRA, YSYEKL. In nucleotides, the CDR3 is TGCGCCAGCAGCCAAGACAGGGGGCTTTGGCAGCCCCAGCATTTT. It translates to CASSQDRGLWQPQHF.

This clonotype is medium-sized (0.01 to 0.1%) within its sample. The CDR3 protein is CASSPTGANDEAFF. Written as DNA, the CDR3 is TGTGCCAGCAGCCCAACAGGGGCTAACGATGAAGCTTTCTTT. The chain carries TRBV7-2 and TRBJ1-1, with 7 positions matching TRBD1. The germline V gene encodes CDR1 SGHTA and CDR2 FQGNSA. The V and J ends lost 5 bases and 7 bases, in that order; junction bases with no gene match: 10. This CDR3 spans 14 amino acids.

This clonotype has a count of ten or more. This sequence joins TRBV28 and TRBJ1-4; D possibly corresponds to TRBD1 (6 bases). CDR3 length: 21 amino acids. CDR1 is MDHEN, CDR2 SYDVKM, per germline. V was shortened by 4 bases and J by 3 bases, with 30 bases between the two germline ends. The CDR3 reads CASSSPSNPQGPKGANEKLFF. The CDR3 DNA follows: TGTGCCAGCAGTTCTCCATCAAACCCCCAGGGGCCTAAGGGCGCTAATGAAAAACTGTTTTTT.

The rearrangement links TRBV18 to TRBJ2-5; the D is unclear. From germline, CDR1 is KGHSH and CDR2 LQKENI. With 1 base removed from V and 2 bases from J, the gap between germline ends came to 8 bases. The CDR3 covers 14 residues. CDR3 sequence reads: CASSPRGTQETQYF. The CDR3 DNA reads as TGTGCCAGCTCACCACGGGGTACACAAGAGACCCAGTACTTC.

Only a few counts were recorded for this clonotype. The rearrangement uses TRBV6-2 or TRBV6-3 and TRBJ2-3; 9 nucleotides agree with TRBD2. Trimming cost V 6 bases and J 0 bases; bases outside gene matches: 7. CDR3 length equals 16 residues. Germline-derived CDR1 and CDR2 are MNHEY and SVGEGT. The chain's CDR3 is CASSTGTSRSTDTQYF. The CDR3 DNA follows: TGTGCCAGCAGCACTGGGACTAGCAGAAGCACAGATACGCAGTATTTT.

The V call is TRBV7-8, the J call TRBJ1-2, with 8 bases that match TRBD1. This CDR3 comprises 16 residues. The V segment lost 5 bases and the J segment 6 bases; nucleotides outside the gene matches: 14. The germline V gene has CDR1 SGHVS and CDR2 FQNEAQ. CDR3 bases: TGTGCCAGCAGCCTAAGTGGGCAGGGGGCGAGGGATGGCTACACCTTC. It is translated as CASSLSGQGARDGYTF.

This clonotype has only a few counts. The chain recombines TRBV5-1 with TRBJ1-1; D possibly corresponds to TRBD1 (5 bases). Trimming pared 0 bases from V and 9 bases from J, leaving 15 bases between. CDR3 length: 14 amino acids. The germline V gene has CDR1 SGHRS and CDR2 YFSETQ. The CDR3 loop is CASSLARAADQAFF. The DNA of the CDR3 is TGCGCCAGCAGCTTGGCCAGGGCAGCCGACCAAGCTTTCTTT.

There are a few counts of this clonotype. V is TRBV7-9 and J is TRBJ1-2, with unresolved D. Between the trimmed V and J ends, which lost 5 bases and 8 bases, there was a span of 15 bases. CDR3 length equals 13 residues. CDR1 is SEHNR and CDR2 is FQNEAQ in the germline V gene (reference sequence). CDR3 in DNA: TGTGCCAGCAGCCCCTCTCCTGGGCAAGGCTACACCTTC. Protein sequence: CASSPSPGQGYTF.

This clonotype was observed a handful of times. The V call is TRBV19, the J call TRBJ1-1; the match to TRBD1 covers 11 bases. The CDR3 is 15 residues long. Trimming at V came to 5 bases and at J to 4 bases, leaving 6 bases not matched to a gene. CDR1 LNHDA and CDR2 SQIVND come from the germline V gene (reference sequence). The CDR3 loop is CASSEDRGLVTEAFF. Here the CDR3 DNA reads TGTGCCAGTAGTGAGGACAGGGGGCTGGTCACTGAAGCTTTCTTT.

This clonotype was seen more than once but under ten times. The gene calls are TRBV7-9 and TRBJ2-2; D remains ambiguous. CDR1 is SEHNR, CDR2 FQNEAQ, per germline (reference sequence). Trimming removed 4 bases from V and 5 bases from J, with 11 bases in between. This CDR3 is 14 amino acids long. CDR3 sequence reads: CASSSDLRTGELFF. CDR3 DNA: TGTGCCAGCAGCTCGGACCTGCGAACCGGGGAGCTGTTTTTT.

In the case of this clonotype: A read error may explain this, as a much larger clone is one base away. V usage is TRBV7-6 and J usage is TRBJ2-5; tentatively, D is TRBD1 (5 bases). Per the germline V gene, CDR1 is SGHVS and CDR2 is FNYEAQ. The CDR3 spans 17 residues. Trimming cost V 4 bases and J 5 bases, with 23 bases left between them. CDR3 in amino acids: CASSSLTDPKRPETQYF. In nucleotides, the CDR3 is TGTGCCAGCAGCTCCCTGACAGACCCGAAGAGACCGGAGACCCAGTACTTC.

This clonotype was seen only a few times. DNA of the CDR3: TGTGCCAGCAGTTACCCGGGCGGACAGGACAATGAGCAGTTCTTC. Its translation is CASSYPGGQDNEQFF. The J gene is TRBJ2-1, the V gene TRBV6-2 or TRBV6-3; 7 positions match TRBD1. Germline CDR1 is MNHEY and CDR2 is SVGEGT. V lost 2 bases, J lost 5 bases, and 6 bases stayed unmatched. The CDR3 loop spans 15 amino acids.

This clonotype was seen at least ten times. The V call is TRBV7-8, the J call TRBJ2-7; D may match TRBD1 or TRBD2 (5 bases each). In germline, CDR1 is SGHVS, CDR2 FQNEAQ. The CDR3 covers 16 residues. V lost 2 bases and J lost 1, with 15 bases in between. CDR3 amino acids: CASSLRLRGLSYEQYF. CDR3 coding DNA: TGTGCCAGCAGCTTAAGGTTGAGGGGCCTTTCCTACGAGCAGTACTTC.

In its sample, this clonotype was seen many times. V usage is TRBV4-3 and J usage is TRBJ1-6; D ambiguous. Germline loops: CDR1 LGHNA, CDR2 YSLEER. Trimming cost V 0 bases and J 4 bases, with 13 bases left between them. The CDR3 contains 17 residues. The CDR3 reads CASSQEKDKPYNSPLHF. CDR3 nucleotides: TGCGCCAGCAGCCAAGAGAAGGATAAACCGTATAATTCACCCCTCCACTTT.

This clonotype was recorded many times. The chain has TRBV15 and TRBJ1-4; TRBD1 aligns across 7 bases. V gave up 5 bases and J gave up 5 bases; unmatched junction bases: 8. Germline V gene data show CDR1 as LNHNV and CDR2 as YYDKDF (reference sequence). The CDR3 contains 15 residues. The CDR3 loop reads CATSPRDRRNEKLFF. The CDR3 DNA sequence: TGTGCCACCAGCCCAAGGGACAGACGAAATGAAAAACTGTTTTTT.

As regards this clonotype: One end of the junction fails to match germline, which may point to a read error. V usage is TRBV28 and J usage is TRBJ1-1; no clear D. The CDR3 consists of 14 residues. Germline lookup yields CDR1 MDHEN and CDR2 SYDVKM. The CDR3 loop reads CASSLSGRATGAFF. Written as DNA, the CDR3 is TGTGCCAGCAGTTTATCCGGCCGGGCGACTGGAGCTTTCTTT.

In this sample, this clonotype turned up a few times. The chain carries TRBV20-1 and TRBJ1-6; 7 positions agree with TRBD1. Trimming at V came to 0 bases and at J to 6 bases, leaving 8 bases not matched to a gene. CDR1 is DFQATT and CDR2 is SNEGSKA in the germline V gene (reference sequence). This CDR3 is built from 16 residues. In DNA form, the CDR3 reads TGCAGTGCTAGAGATGGGAGGGGGCAAGGTAATTCACCCCTCCACTTT. Encoded protein: CSARDGRGQGNSPLHF.

A few counts support this clonotype. The CDR3, as DNA: TGTGCCACCAGCAGAGGCGGAGGTAAAGAGACCCAGTACTTC. As protein: CATSRGGGKETQYF. The chain employs TRBV15 and TRBJ2-5, with D possibly matching TRBD2 (5 bases). This CDR3 is 14 amino acids long. Trimming cost V 1 base and J 3 bases, with 9 bases left between them. The germline CDR1 and CDR2 sequences are LNHNV and YYDKDF (reference sequence).

Ten or more counts support this clonotype. This chain uses TRBV7-8 with TRBJ1-5; the match to TRBD1 covers 8 bases. The CDR3 is 15 amino acids. Germline V gene sequence: CDR1 SGHVS, CDR2 FQNEAQ. Trimming removed 5 bases from V and 0 bases from J; junction bases left unmatched: 3. CDR3 in amino acids: CASSLGQASNQPQHF. CDR3 coding DNA: TGTGCCAGCAGCCTGGGACAGGCTAGCAATCAGCCCCAGCATTTT.

The V call is TRBV9, the J call TRBJ1-5; D call uncertain. Germline CDR1 is SGDLS and CDR2 is YYNGEE. CDR3 size: 14 residues. V was pared by 0 bases and J by 10 bases, with 14 bases between. For the CDR3, the DNA is TGTGCCAGCAGCGTAGAGGCCGGAGGGAGCCCCCAGCATTTT. Protein sequence: CASSVEAGGSPQHF.

This clonotype has at least ten counts. The chain joins TRBV4-3 to TRBJ1-2, with unresolved D. The CDR3 length is 15 residues. Germline assignment: CDR1 LGHNA and CDR2 YSLEER. The V end lost 0 bases, the J end lost 4 bases, and 12 bases lay between the germline ends. CDR3 sequence reads: CASSQETASRYGYTF. The CDR3 region has the DNA TGCGCCAGCAGCCAAGAAACGGCATCTCGCTATGGCTACACCTTC.

The chain links TRBV6-5 to TRBJ2-2; 8 bases are a match to TRBD2. The CDR3 sequence is 16 residues long. The trim removed 4 bases at V and 1 base at J, leaving 5 bases unmatched. Germline V CDR1 and CDR2: MNHEY, SVGAGI. The CDR3 spells CASSSETSENTGELFF. DNA of the CDR3: TGTGCCAGCAGTTCCGAGACTAGCGAGAACACCGGGGAGCTGTTTTTT.

In its sample, this clonotype was seen a few times. J is TRBJ2-5 and V is TRBV12-3 or TRBV12-4; 12 bases match TRBD2. The CDR3 consists of 15 residues. The trim removed 2 bases at V and 3 bases at J, leaving 1 base unmatched. The CDR3 sequence is CASSLRLAGEETQYF. For the CDR3, the DNA is TGTGCCAGCAGTTTAAGACTAGCGGGGGAAGAGACCCAGTACTTC.

The gene calls are TRBV27 and TRBJ1-2; 9 bases line up with TRBD1. The CDR3 spans 14 residues. The germline V gene has CDR1 MNHEY and CDR2 SMNVEV (reference sequence). V was clipped by 5 bases and J by 3 bases; unmatched bases: 4. This CDR3 is CASSLQGADYGYTF. CDR3 sequence (DNA): TGTGCCAGCAGTCTACAGGGGGCGGACTATGGCTACACCTTC.

This chain connects TRBV12-3 or TRBV12-4 to TRBJ1-2; 10 bases agree with TRBD1. The CDR3 covers 15 residues. Trimming removed 3 bases from V and 7 bases from J; junction bases left unmatched: 8. The CDR3 here is CASSFGQGDIRGYTF. CDR3 in DNA: TGTGCCAGCAGTTTCGGACAGGGGGATATTCGTGGCTACACCTTC.

The sample holds many counts of this clonotype. The V gene is TRBV28, the J gene TRBJ2-7; TRBD1 matches at 11 bases. Germline V gene sequence: CDR1 MDHEN, CDR2 SYDVKM. V trimming: 8 bases; J trimming: 3 bases; junction bases outside the gene matches: 15. This CDR3 contains 17 residues. CDR3 DNA: TGTGCCAGCGAAAGGACAGGGGGCTCGAGGGGAAGCTACGAGCAGTACTTC. Its protein product is CASERTGGSRGSYEQYF.

The table lists this clonotype with a few counts. This sequence joins TRBV14 and TRBJ1-6, with TRBD1 as a possible D gene (5 bases). The germline gives CDR1 SGHDN, CDR2 FVKESK. V was cut by 4 bases and J by 5 bases, with 24 bases left in between. The CDR3 is 19 amino acids. The CDR3: CASSRGDSGRGPHNSPLHF. The CDR3 DNA reads as TGTGCCAGCAGCCGAGGGGACTCTGGCAGAGGACCCCATAATTCACCCCTCCACTTT.

The chain recombines TRBV25-1 with TRBJ2-1; 12 bases agree with TRBD1. The CDR3 contains 16 residues. The ends lost 7 bases at V and 10 bases at J; junction bases unmatched: 14. Germline loops: CDR1 MGHDK, CDR2 SYGVNS. As DNA, the CDR3 is TGTGCCAGCAACACGAAGACGGGACAGGGGGCAGACGAGCAGTTCTTC. It is translated as CASNTKTGQGADEQFF.

The chain couples TRBV20-1 to TRBJ1-1, with TRBD1 matching 8 bases. Germline CDR1 is DFQATT and CDR2 is SNEGSKA (reference sequence). J gave up 4 bases and V 1 base, and 5 bases lay outside the gene matches. This CDR3 comprises 14 residues. The CDR3 loop is CSARVQGAGTEAFF. CDR3 DNA: TGCAGTGCTAGAGTTCAGGGGGCCGGCACTGAAGCTTTCTTT.

This clonotype appeared many times. The DNA for the CDR3 is TGTGCCAGCTGTAGCGGGGTGGGAGACTCCTACGAGCAGTACTTC. Translating it yields CASCSGVGDSYEQYF. The chain is built from TRBV7-8 and TRBJ2-7, with 8 bases aligning to TRBD2. From germline, CDR1 is SGHVS and CDR2 FQNEAQ. The CDR3 is 15 residues long. V lost 8 bases and J lost 0; bases outside the gene matches: 9.